One T cell receptor (beta chain) is described in this entry. This sample is drawn from a study of T cell changes during pregnancy in multiple sclerosis. CDR3 length: 15 amino acids. The germline gives CDR1 LNHDA, CDR2 SQIVND (reference sequence). J was trimmed by 4 bases and V by 4 bases; bases with no gene match: 8. Profiled with immunoSEQ multiplex PCR; TCRdb holds only in-frame clones, not every one. In the table there are 48,000 or so clones, 88% of which are singletons. The source material was CD4+ T cells from peripheral blood mononuclear cells, sampled in the second trimester of pregnancy. The origin of this receptor is a female donor with multiple sclerosis, enrolled in a pregnancy study. This sequence joins TRBV19 and TRBJ2-7, with 9 bases that match TRBD1. The CDR3: CASSSDRDRAYEQYF. The CDR3 coding sequence is TGTGCCAGTAGTAGCGACCGGGACAGGGCGTACGAGCAGTACTTC. Full variable domain (outside the CDR3, taken from reference TRBV19 and TRBJ2-7): DGGITQSPKYLFRKEGQNVTLSCEQNLNHDAMYWYRQDPGQGLRLIYYSQIVNDFQKGDIAEGYSVSREKKESFPLTVTSAQKNPTAFYLCASSSDRDRAYEQYFGPGTRLTVT.